What follows describes a single T cell receptor beta chain. Its cognate antigen has yet to be identified. No much larger clone is present one base from it, and per-base qualities are unavailable. The time point label, as the study defines it: week 35, safety follow-up. Each vaccine dose was 300 ug of a 20-mer mutant IDH1 peptide in Montanide, given subcutaneously with topical imiquimod. Patients were given eight vaccinations, in weeks 1, 3, 5, 7, 11, 15, 19 and 23, which matched visits V03 through V10. Newly diagnosed WHO grade 3 or 4 IDH1-mutant astrocytomas showing loss of nuclear ATRX were present in the donors. The samples were drawn from NOA16, a multicentre, single-arm, open-label phase I trial in Germany that tested a mutant IDH1 peptide vaccine in humans for the first time. Genomic DNA for TCRB sequencing was extracted from EDTA blood using the DNeasy Blood and Tissue Kit. Library creation used the immunoSEQ multiplex PCR assay. Rearranged TCR beta chain sequences were amplified using the hsTCRB Kit according to the manufacturer's protocol. TCRB libraries were sequenced on an Illumina MiSeq. The authors' pipeline ran thus. The kit vendor's proprietary platform handled demultiplexing, trimming and gene mapping. TCRdb carries this immuneACCESS record with in-frame sequences only. Its versions omit some clonotypes, under half of them owing to an unresolved V gene in the studies checked, with the rest unexplained. V, J and clone size are taken as reported in that table, and D and trimming were inferred from the DNA itself. This sample comprises about 40,000 clones, around 83% of them detected only once. Of the sample, roughly 4.6% is held by the ten largest clones.

The source of the sample is a study of a mutant IDH1 vaccine in newly diagnosed glioma (dated by TCRdb to the early 2020s). With respect to the entire study: Vaccination started 4-6 weeks after radiotherapy alone, or was given together with temozolomide cycles in the groups whose treatment included chemotherapy. Of the roughly 32 treated patients, 62.5% were male and roughly 40% were female, and a mean age of approximately 40 years was recorded. Before enrollment, most patients had been given radiochemotherapy with temozolomide as standard therapy, while the rest had received either radiotherapy alone or temozolomide alone. Visit V12 was the week-35 safety follow-up and visit V13 was the week-47 end of study. Peripheral blood was drawn at six visits: V03 (baseline), V05, V07, V10, V12 and V13. Longitudinal TCRB deep sequencing was done for 25 treated patients, wherever samples were available for exploratory analyses. General conclusions and limits of the study: Pseudoprogression appeared unrelated to alterations in the top peripheral T cell clonotypes detected by TCRB sequencing. Vaccine-induced immune responses across multiple MHC alleles were detected in about 92% of patients. PBMC samples for TCRB deep sequencing were selected based on availability. The authors stated that sample limitations prevented analyses of patient blood samples from being reproduced.

The clonotype was recovered from a woman in her fifties or sixties with glioma. The material was PBMCs, obtained from a glioma patient whose treatment included an IDH1 peptide vaccine.

The DNA sequence follows: TGTGCCAGTAGTAGCCGCTTGACAGGGGTCCCCACTCCCAAAAACATTCAGTACTTC. Its amino acids are CASSSRLTGVPTPKNIQYF. The sequence links TRBV19 to TRBJ2-4, with 8 middle bases fitting TRBD1. Spanning cysteine to phenylalanine, the CDR3 consists of 19 amino acids. Solely the CDR3 DNA is kept, with 57 bases framed from the first base. According to the germline V gene (reference sequence), CDR1 reads LNHDA and CDR2 reads SQIVND. V is pruned by 4 bases and J by 2 bases, leaving 16 bases of the junction without a gene match.